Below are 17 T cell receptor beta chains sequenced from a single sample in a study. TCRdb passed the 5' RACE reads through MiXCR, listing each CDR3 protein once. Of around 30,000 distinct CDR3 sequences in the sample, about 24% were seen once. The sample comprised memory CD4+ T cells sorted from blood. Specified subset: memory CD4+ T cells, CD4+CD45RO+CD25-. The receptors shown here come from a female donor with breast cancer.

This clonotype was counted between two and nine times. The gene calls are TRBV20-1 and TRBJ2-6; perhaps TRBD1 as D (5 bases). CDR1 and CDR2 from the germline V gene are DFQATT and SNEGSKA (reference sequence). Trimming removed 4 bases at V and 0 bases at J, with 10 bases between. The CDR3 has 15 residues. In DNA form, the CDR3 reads TGCAGTGCTATACACAGGCTCTCTGGGGCCAACGTCCTGACTTTC. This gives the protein CSAIHRLSGANVLTF.

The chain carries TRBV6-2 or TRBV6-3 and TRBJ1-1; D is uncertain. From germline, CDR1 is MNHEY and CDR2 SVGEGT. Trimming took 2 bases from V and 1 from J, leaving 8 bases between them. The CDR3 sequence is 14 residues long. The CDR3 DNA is TGTGCCAGCAGTTACAATGGAGGGAACACTGAAGCTTTCTTT. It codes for CASSYNGGNTEAFF.

The CDR3, as DNA: TGTGCCAGCAGCTCCCGGGACTTCTACGAGCAGTACTTC. It yields the protein CASSSRDFYEQYF. The chain links TRBV7-2 to TRBJ2-7, with D possibly matching TRBD2 (6 bases). Trimming removed 4 bases at V and 3 bases at J, with 10 bases between. Germline V lookup: CDR1 SGHTA, CDR2 FQGNSA. The CDR3 is made up of 13 amino acids.

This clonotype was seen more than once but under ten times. CDR3 sequence (DNA): TGTGCCAGCAGCTTAGTCAGCGGGGCCGGGGATACGCAGTATTTT. This sequence encodes CASSLVSGAGDTQYF. The chain has TRBV7-6 and TRBJ2-3, with 7 bases matching TRBD2. Germline lookup yields CDR1 SGHVS and CDR2 FNYEAQ. With V trimmed by 1 base and J by 6 bases, 7 bases remained unmatched. The CDR3 is 15 residues long.

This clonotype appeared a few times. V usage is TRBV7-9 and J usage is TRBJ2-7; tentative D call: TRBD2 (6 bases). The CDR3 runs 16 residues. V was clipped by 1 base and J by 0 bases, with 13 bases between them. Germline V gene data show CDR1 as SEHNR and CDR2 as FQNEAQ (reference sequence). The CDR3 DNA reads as TGTGCCAGCAGCTTAGTCGCTAGCGCGAGCTCCTACGAGCAGTACTTC. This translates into CASSLVASASSYEQYF.

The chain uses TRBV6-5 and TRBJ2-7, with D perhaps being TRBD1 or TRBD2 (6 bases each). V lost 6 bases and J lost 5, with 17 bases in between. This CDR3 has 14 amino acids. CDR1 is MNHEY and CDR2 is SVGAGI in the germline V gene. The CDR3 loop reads CASREGHPLDEQYF. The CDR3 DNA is TGTGCCAGCAGGGAGGGACACCCTCTGGACGAGCAGTACTTC.

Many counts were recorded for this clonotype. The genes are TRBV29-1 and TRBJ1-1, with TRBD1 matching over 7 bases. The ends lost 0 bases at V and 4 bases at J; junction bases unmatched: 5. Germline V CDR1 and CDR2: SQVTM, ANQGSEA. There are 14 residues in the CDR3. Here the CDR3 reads CSVEDDRAGTEAFF. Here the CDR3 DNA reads TGCAGCGTTGAAGACGACAGGGCTGGCACTGAAGCTTTCTTT.

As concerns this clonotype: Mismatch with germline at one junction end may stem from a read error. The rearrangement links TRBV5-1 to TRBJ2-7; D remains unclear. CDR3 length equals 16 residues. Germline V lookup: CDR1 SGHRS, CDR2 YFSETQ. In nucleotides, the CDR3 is TGCGCCAGCGGCTTATCCCAGGTCAGGTTTGGGGACGAGCAGTACTTC. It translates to CASGLSQVRFGDEQYF.

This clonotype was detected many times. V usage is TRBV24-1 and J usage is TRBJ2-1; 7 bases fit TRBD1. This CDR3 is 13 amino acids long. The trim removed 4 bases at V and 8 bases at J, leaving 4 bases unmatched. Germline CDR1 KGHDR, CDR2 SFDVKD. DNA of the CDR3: TGTGCCACCAGTGAGACAGGGATTGATGAGCAGTTCTTC. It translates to CATSETGIDEQFF.

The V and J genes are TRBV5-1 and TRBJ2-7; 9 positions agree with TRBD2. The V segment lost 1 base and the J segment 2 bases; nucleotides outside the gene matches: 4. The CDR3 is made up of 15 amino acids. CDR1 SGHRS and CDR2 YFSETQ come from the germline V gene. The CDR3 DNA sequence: TGCGCCAGCAGCTTGAGTAGCGGGGGTACCTACGAGCAGTACTTC. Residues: CASSLSSGGTYEQYF.

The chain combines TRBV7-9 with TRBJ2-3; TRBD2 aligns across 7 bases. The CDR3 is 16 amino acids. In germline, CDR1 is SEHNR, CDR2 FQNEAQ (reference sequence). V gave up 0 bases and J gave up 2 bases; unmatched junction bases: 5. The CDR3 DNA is TGTGCCAGCAGCTTAGCGAGGCGGGGGTTCACAGATACGCAGTATTTT. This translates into CASSLARRGFTDTQYF. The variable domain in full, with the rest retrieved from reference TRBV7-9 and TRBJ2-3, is DTGVSQNPRHKITKRGQNVTFRCDPISEHNRLYWYRQTLGQGPEFLTYFQNEAQLEKSRLLSDRFSAERPKGSFSTLEIQRTEQGDSAMYLCASSLARRGFTDTQYFGPGTRLTVL.

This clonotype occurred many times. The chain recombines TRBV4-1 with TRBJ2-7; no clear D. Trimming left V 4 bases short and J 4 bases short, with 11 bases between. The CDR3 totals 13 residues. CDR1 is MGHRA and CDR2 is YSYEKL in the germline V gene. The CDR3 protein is CASSPPNRYEQYF. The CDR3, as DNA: TGCGCCAGCAGCCCCCCCAATAGGTACGAGCAGTACTTC.

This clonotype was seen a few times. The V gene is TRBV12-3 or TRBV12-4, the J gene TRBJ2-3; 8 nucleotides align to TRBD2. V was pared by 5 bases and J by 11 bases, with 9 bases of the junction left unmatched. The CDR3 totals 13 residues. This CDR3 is CASSLGTSLGQYF. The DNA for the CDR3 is TGTGCCAGCAGTCTAGGGACTAGTCTCGGGCAGTATTTT.

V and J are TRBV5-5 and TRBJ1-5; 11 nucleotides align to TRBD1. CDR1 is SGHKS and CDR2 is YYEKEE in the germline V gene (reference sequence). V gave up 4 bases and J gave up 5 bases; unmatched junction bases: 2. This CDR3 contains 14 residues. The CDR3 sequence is CASSPGQGDQPQHF. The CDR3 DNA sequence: TGTGCCAGCAGCCCGGGACAGGGGGATCAGCCCCAGCATTTT.

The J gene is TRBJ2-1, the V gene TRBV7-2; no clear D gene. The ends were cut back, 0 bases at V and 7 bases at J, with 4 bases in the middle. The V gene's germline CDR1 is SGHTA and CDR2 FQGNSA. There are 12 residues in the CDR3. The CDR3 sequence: CASSLAQNEQFF. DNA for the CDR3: TGTGCCAGCAGCTTAGCGCAGAATGAGCAGTTCTTC.

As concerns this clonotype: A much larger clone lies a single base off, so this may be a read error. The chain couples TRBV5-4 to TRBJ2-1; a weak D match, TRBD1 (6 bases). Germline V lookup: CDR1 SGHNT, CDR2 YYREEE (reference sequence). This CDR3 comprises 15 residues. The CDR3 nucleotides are TGTACCAGCAGTTCTGGGACATATGCCCCCAATGAGCAGTTCTTC. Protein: CTSSSGTYAPNEQFF.

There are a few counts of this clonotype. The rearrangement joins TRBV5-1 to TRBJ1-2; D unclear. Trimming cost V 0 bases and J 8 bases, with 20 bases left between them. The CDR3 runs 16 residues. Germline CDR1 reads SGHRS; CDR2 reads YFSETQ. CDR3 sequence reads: CASSLGLGWEGGGYTF. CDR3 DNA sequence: TGCGCCAGCAGCTTGGGCCTTGGCTGGGAAGGCGGCGGCTACACCTTC.